These 26 T cell receptor beta chains originate from one sample sequenced in a study of T-cell reconstitution after alpha-beta-depleted transplantation in children. Unique molecular identifiers were used in preparing the TCRbeta library. Via MiXCR, TCRdb re-called the PCR reads, giving one row per CDR3 protein. The sample contains approximately 520,000 distinct CDR3 sequences, over 9.5% of which appear only once. The sample in question was PBMCs, mostly from graft donor cells, obtained 180 days after TCRalphabeta/CD19-depleted stem cell transplant. The receptors here all came from a female patient aged 2-15 years who had a stem cell transplant for aplastic anemia, so the T cells may come from the graft donor.

Many counts were recorded for this clonotype. The chain couples TRBV27 to TRBJ2-7; D remains unclear. Germline values: CDR1 MNHEY, CDR2 SMNVEV (reference sequence). The CDR3 is made up of 14 amino acids. Trimming removed 8 bases at V and 3 bases at J, with 17 bases between. The CDR3 region has the DNA TGTGCCAGCCGCAGTTCCCCCACTAACTACGAGCAGTACGTC. This gives the protein CASRSSPTNYEQYV.

This clonotype has only a few counts. The V and J genes are TRBV20-1 and TRBJ2-1; 14 nucleotides align to TRBD2. The CDR3 totals 16 residues. The germline V gene has CDR1 DFQATT and CDR2 SNEGSKA (reference sequence). Trimming took 4 bases from V and 1 from J; bases not matched to a gene: 3. This CDR3 is CSATGLAGGSYNEQFF. CDR3 in DNA: TGCAGTGCTACTGGACTAGCGGGAGGATCCTACAATGAGCAGTTCTTC.

The chain uses TRBV27 and TRBJ2-7; maybe TRBD1 (6 bases). The CDR3 has 15 amino acids. Germline V gives CDR1 MNHEY, CDR2 SMNVEV (reference sequence). Trimming took off 3 bases at V and 3 bases at J, with 15 bases between the two ends. The CDR3, as DNA: TGTGCCAGCAGTTTCGGAACAGGGACCCACTACGAGCAGTACTTC. It codes for CASSFGTGTHYEQYF.

This clonotype was seen many times. This chain connects TRBV20-1 to TRBJ2-1; D is possibly TRBD1 (7 bases). Germline CDR1 is DFQATT and CDR2 is SNEGSKA (reference sequence). This CDR3 comprises 13 residues. The V end was cut by 5 bases, the J end by 2 bases, with 10 bases between. The chain's CDR3 is CSAAGGPYNEQFF. In DNA, the CDR3 is TGCAGTGCTGCAGGGGGGCCCTACAATGAGCAGTTCTTC.

This clonotype was seen only a few times. This chain links TRBV4-3 with TRBJ1-5, with D unresolved. The CDR3 has 14 residues. The ends were cut back, 4 bases at V and 2 bases at J, with 9 bases in the middle. Per the germline V gene, CDR1 is LGHNA and CDR2 is YSLEER. DNA for the CDR3: TGCGCCAGCAGCCGAGACACGCGCAATCAGCCCCAGCATTTT. Its protein product is CASSRDTRNQPQHF.

A note on this clonotype: The junction shows a germline mismatch at one end, possibly a read error. The chain recombines TRBV5-1 with TRBJ2-6, with TRBD2 as a possible D gene (6 bases). CDR3 length: 17 residues. CDR1 and CDR2 (germline): SGHRS, YFSETQ. CDR3 nucleotides: TGCGCCAGCAGCTTGGAGGGACGGGACTCTGGGGCCAACATCCTGACTTTC. Its translation: CASSLEGRDSGANILTF.

V gene TRBV19 combines with J gene TRBJ2-3; the D is unclear. Trimming shortened V by 3 bases and J by 5 bases, and 24 bases separated the two germline ends. CDR3 length: 18 amino acids. Germline V CDR1 and CDR2: LNHDA, SQIVND (reference sequence). The CDR3 DNA is TGTGCCAGTAGTATGCTAAACCCCGTAATGTCTGTCATAGATACGCAGTATTTT. This encodes CASSMLNPVMSVIDTQYF.

The chain is built from TRBV4-3 and TRBJ1-4; D call uncertain. The V end lost 1 base, the J end lost 4 bases, and 19 bases lay between the germline ends. Germline values: CDR1 LGHNA, CDR2 YSLEER. The CDR3 sequence is 18 residues long. CDR3 sequence reads: CASSQGTGLGVGNEKLFF. The CDR3 DNA sequence: TGCGCCAGCAGCCAAGGAACGGGCCTCGGAGTCGGTAATGAAAAACTGTTTTTT.

This clonotype has more than one count but fewer than ten. The chain joins TRBV7-9 to TRBJ1-1, with TRBD1 identical over 7 bases. Looked up from germline, CDR1 is SEHNR and CDR2 is FQNEAQ (reference sequence). Unmatched junction bases numbered 11, after V lost 5 bases and J lost 5 bases. The CDR3 spans 15 residues. The CDR3 bases are TGTGCCAGCAGCCAAGGGACAGCAGATGGGACTGAAGCTTTCTTT. It translates to CASSQGTADGTEAFF.

The chain carries TRBV5-1 and TRBJ2-7; 10 positions match TRBD1. CDR1 and CDR2 from the germline V gene are SGHRS and YFSETQ. V was pared by 4 bases and J by 3 bases, with 13 bases of the junction left unmatched. The CDR3 length is 17 residues. CDR3 bases: TGCGCCAGCAGCCCACTAACACCGGGACAGGGGTTCTACGAGCAGTACTTC. Translated, it gives CASSPLTPGQGFYEQYF. The whole variable domain, filled in from reference TRBV5-1 and TRBJ2-7, reads KAGVTQTPRYLIKTRGQQVTLSCSPISGHRSVSWYQQTPGQGLQFLFEYFSETQRNKGNFPGRFSGRQFSNSRSEMNVSTLELGDSALYLCASSPLTPGQGFYEQYFGPGTRLTVT.

The V and J genes are TRBV11-2 and TRBJ2-7; 8 bases fit TRBD1. Germline CDR1 SGHAT, CDR2 FQNNGV. Trimming at V came to 3 bases and at J to 4 bases, leaving 5 bases not matched to a gene. This CDR3 spans 14 amino acids. This CDR3 is CASSFRRGPYEQYV. In DNA form, the CDR3 reads TGTGCCAGCAGCTTCCGCAGGGGGCCGTACGAGCAGTACGTC.

The CDR3 DNA reads as TGTGCCAGCAGCTTAGTTCCCGGGCCATATAACTATGGCTACACCTTC. Protein product: CASSLVPGPYNYGYTF. The chain has TRBV5-4 and TRBJ1-2; no definite D call. The length of the CDR3 is 16 residues. Trimming left V 2 bases short and J 1 base short, with 15 bases between. Germline loops: CDR1 SGHNT, CDR2 YYREEE (reference sequence).

This chain links TRBV12-3 or TRBV12-4 with TRBJ2-7, with D possibly being TRBD2 (6 bases). The CDR3 contains 13 residues. V was shortened by 2 bases and J by 7 bases, with 12 bases between the two germline ends. CDR3 nucleotides: TGTGCCAGCAGTTTACCCGGAGGGCGGGAGCAGTACGTC. It translates to CASSLPGGREQYV.

This clonotype was found many times. The V and J genes are TRBV4-3 and TRBJ2-1; tentative D call: TRBD2 (7 bases). The CDR3 spans 16 residues. V was trimmed by 0 bases and J by 2 bases, leaving 11 bases between them. The germline CDR1 and CDR2 sequences are LGHNA and YSLEER. The CDR3 DNA follows: TGCGCCAGCAGCCAAGAAGGAGGGGGGGCCTACAATGAGCAGTTCTTC. This encodes CASSQEGGGAYNEQFF.

The chain is built from TRBV29-1 and TRBJ2-7; 9 bases fit TRBD1. This CDR3 is 14 amino acids long. Trimming cost V 7 bases and J 5 bases; bases outside gene matches: 12. Germline lookup yields CDR1 SQVTM and CDR2 ANQGSEA. This CDR3 reads CSANYRGRIDEQYF. The CDR3 region has the DNA TGCAGCGCCAACTACAGGGGGCGCATCGACGAGCAGTACTTC.

This clonotype was detected only once. This sequence joins TRBV24-1 and TRBJ1-2; D is ambiguous. There are 12 residues in the CDR3. The germline V gene has CDR1 KGHDR and CDR2 SFDVKD. Trimming cost V 7 bases and J 5 bases, with 10 bases left between them. The DNA of the CDR3 is TGTGCCACCAGCGCGATGGGGTATGGCTACACCTTC. Encoded protein: CATSAMGYGYTF.

The chain recombines TRBV27 with TRBJ2-1; TRBD1 aligns across 9 bases. V was pared by 6 bases and J by 3 bases, with 9 bases of the junction left unmatched. Germline V lookup: CDR1 MNHEY, CDR2 SMNVEV (reference sequence). The CDR3 spans 16 residues. CDR3 protein: CASSLRQGGFYNEQFF. The DNA for the CDR3 is TGTGCCAGCAGCCTCAGACAGGGGGGGTTCTACAATGAGCAGTTCTTC.

A single count supports this clonotype. The chain's CDR3 is CSAKDRENEAFF. The CDR3, as DNA: TGCAGCGCGAAGGACAGGGAAAATGAAGCTTTCTTT. V is TRBV29-1 and J is TRBJ1-1, with TRBD1 matching over 8 bases. V shed 7 bases, J shed 7 bases, and the junction held 8 bases outside the gene matches. Germline CDR1 is SQVTM and CDR2 is ANQGSEA. The length of the CDR3 is 12 residues. The variable domain in full, completed from reference TRBV29-1 and TRBJ1-1, reads SAVISQKPSRDICQRGTSLTIQCQVDSQVTMMFWYRQQPGQSLTLIATANQGSEATYESGFVIDKFPISRPNLTFSTLTVSNMSPEDSSIYLCSAKDRENEAFFGQGTRLTVV.

This clonotype was seen more than once but under ten times. The chain recombines TRBV20-1 with TRBJ2-3, with D tentatively TRBD1 or TRBD2 (5 bases each). CDR1 DFQATT and CDR2 SNEGSKA come from the germline V gene (reference sequence). This CDR3 has 15 residues. Trimming stripped 6 bases from V and 0 bases from J, with 16 bases between. The CDR3 bases are TGCAGTGCCCCTGGGTGGGGGTTGAGCACAGATACGCAGTATTTT. The encoded protein is CSAPGWGLSTDTQYF.

The sample holds a few counts of this clonotype. The chain carries TRBV29-1 and TRBJ2-5, with TRBD2 identical over 11 bases. The CDR3 length is 15 residues. The germline V gene has CDR1 SQVTM and CDR2 ANQGSEA. V was clipped by 6 bases and J by 1 base; unmatched bases: 7. Here the CDR3 reads CSVSVAGGIQETQYF. CDR3 in DNA: TGCAGCGTGTCCGTAGCGGGGGGGATCCAAGAGACCCAGTACTTC.

In this sample, this clonotype turned up a few times. CDR3 DNA sequence: TGTGCCAGCAGATACAGGAACCAAGAGACCCAGTACTTC. Translated: CASRYRNQETQYF. The chain employs TRBV7-8 and TRBJ2-5, with D possibly matching TRBD1 (5 bases). Germline V CDR1 and CDR2: SGHVS, FQNEAQ. The CDR3 runs 13 residues. V was pared by 6 bases and J by 0 bases, with 8 bases between.

In nucleotides, the CDR3 is TGTGCCAGCAGAGCTCCCGGGGCAGTAAAAAACATTCAGTACTTC. This sequence encodes CASRAPGAVKNIQYF. This chain links TRBV6-1 with TRBJ2-4; TRBD1 or TRBD2 may be the D gene (5 bases each). V was cut by 6 bases and J by 4 bases, with 16 bases left in between. In germline, CDR1 is MNHNS, CDR2 SASEGT. This CDR3 is built from 15 residues.

This clonotype was detected only a few times. This chain links TRBV20-1 with TRBJ1-5, with TRBD1 as a possible D gene (6 bases). This CDR3 is built from 15 residues. Trimming removed 6 bases at V and 4 bases at J, with 19 bases between. The V gene's germline CDR1 is DFQATT and CDR2 SNEGSKA (reference sequence). The CDR3: CSAPSQGFPNQPQHF. The DNA of the CDR3 is TGCAGTGCCCCCTCTCAGGGGTTCCCTAATCAGCCCCAGCATTTT.

The chain links TRBV10-3 to TRBJ2-7; 12 bases are shared with TRBD1. With V trimmed by 5 bases and J by 7 bases, 9 bases remained unmatched. CDR1 and CDR2 (germline): ENHRY, SYGVKD. The CDR3 contains 15 residues. This chain's CDR3 is CAISNSGTGGGEQYV. The CDR3 DNA reads TGTGCCATCAGTAACTCCGGGACAGGGGGCGGTGAGCAGTACGTC.

This clonotype was seen more than once but under ten times. V and J are TRBV7-2 and TRBJ2-3; D is unclear. Germline assignment: CDR1 SGHTA and CDR2 FQGNSA. V lost 5 bases to trimming and J lost 2 bases, with 11 bases between them. The CDR3 runs to 14 residues. The CDR3 coding sequence is TGTGCCAGCAGCGAGAACTTATCCACAGATACGCAGTATTTT. As protein: CASSENLSTDTQYF.

In its sample, this clonotype was seen a few times. The V and J genes are TRBV10-3 and TRBJ2-7; no clear D gene. The CDR3 totals 14 residues. Germline-derived CDR1 and CDR2 are ENHRY and SYGVKD. Trimming pared 0 bases from V and 5 bases from J, leaving 11 bases between. Written as DNA, the CDR3 is TGTGCCATCAGTGAGTCTGGCCAGGCCAACGAGCAGTACTTC. It specifies CAISESGQANEQYF.